The clone carrying this T cell receptor (beta chain) was observed a single time. The data derive from a study of blood T cell repertoires in COVID-19. Across the study: COVID-19 samples, acute and convalescent, were from the United States, Italy and Spain.

Germline CDR1 reads SEHNR; CDR2 reads FQNEAQ (reference sequence). V was pared by 5 bases and J by 4 bases, with 17 bases between. CDR3 size: 15 residues. Assay: immunoSEQ multiplex PCR; the TCRdb copy retains only in-frame clones and omits some. The sample includes tens of thousands of clones, 81% of them seen just once. Source material: peripheral blood. The V and J genes are TRBV7-9 and TRBJ1-2; D is ambiguous. The sequence derives from a man of 80 years or more with active or convalescent COVID-19. This chain's CDR3 is CASSLPGKLFYGYTF. CDR3 coding DNA: TGTGCCAGCAGCCTTCCGGGGAAGTTATTCTATGGCTACACCTTC.